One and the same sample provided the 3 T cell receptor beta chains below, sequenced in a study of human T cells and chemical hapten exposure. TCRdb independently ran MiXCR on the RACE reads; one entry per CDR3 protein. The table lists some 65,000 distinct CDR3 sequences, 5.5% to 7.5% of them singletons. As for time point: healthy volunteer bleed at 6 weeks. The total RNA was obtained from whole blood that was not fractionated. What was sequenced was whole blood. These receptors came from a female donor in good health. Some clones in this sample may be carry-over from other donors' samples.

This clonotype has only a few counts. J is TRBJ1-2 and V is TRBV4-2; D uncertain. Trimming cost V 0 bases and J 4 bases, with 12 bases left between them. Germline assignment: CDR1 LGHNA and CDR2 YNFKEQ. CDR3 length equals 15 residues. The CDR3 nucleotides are TGTGCCAGCAGCCAAGAAATAGCACGAGCCTATGGCTACACCTTC. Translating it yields CASSQEIARAYGYTF.

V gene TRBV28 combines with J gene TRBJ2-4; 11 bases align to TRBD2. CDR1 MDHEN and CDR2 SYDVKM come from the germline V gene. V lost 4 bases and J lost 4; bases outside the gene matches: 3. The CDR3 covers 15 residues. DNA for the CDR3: TGTGCCAGCAGTTGGGGGACTAGCGGAAAAAACATTCAGTACTTC. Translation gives CASSWGTSGKNIQYF.

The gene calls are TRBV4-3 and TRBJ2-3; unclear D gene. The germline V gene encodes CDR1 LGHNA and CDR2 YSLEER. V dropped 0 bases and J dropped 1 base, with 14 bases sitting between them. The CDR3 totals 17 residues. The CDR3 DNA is TGCGCCAGCAGCCAAGATCCCCAGCACATACGCACAGATACGCAGTATTTT. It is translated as CASSQDPQHIRTDTQYF.